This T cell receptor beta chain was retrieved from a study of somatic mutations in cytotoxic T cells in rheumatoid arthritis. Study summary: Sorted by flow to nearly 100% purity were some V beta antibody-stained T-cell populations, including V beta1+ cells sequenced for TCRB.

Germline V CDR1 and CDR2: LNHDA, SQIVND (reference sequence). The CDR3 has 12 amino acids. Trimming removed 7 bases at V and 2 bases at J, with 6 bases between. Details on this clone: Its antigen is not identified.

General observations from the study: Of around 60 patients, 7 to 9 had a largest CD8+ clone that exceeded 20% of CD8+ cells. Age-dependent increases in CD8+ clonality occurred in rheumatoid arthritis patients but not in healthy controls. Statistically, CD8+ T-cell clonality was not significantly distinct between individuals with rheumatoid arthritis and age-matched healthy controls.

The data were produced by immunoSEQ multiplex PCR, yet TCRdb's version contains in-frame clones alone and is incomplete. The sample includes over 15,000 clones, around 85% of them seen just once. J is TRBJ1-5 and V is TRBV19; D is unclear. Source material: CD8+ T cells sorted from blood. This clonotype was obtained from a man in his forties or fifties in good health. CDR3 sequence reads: CASTGGNQPQHF. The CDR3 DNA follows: TGTGCCAGTACCGGGGGCAATCAGCCCCAGCATTTT.